A selection of T cell receptor beta chains follows, all from one sample in a study of blood T cells in healthy people across ages. Each CDR3 protein gets one entry after TCRdb re-called the 5' RACE reads with MiXCR. Among roughly 700,000 distinct CDR3 sequences listed, approximately 25% were seen once. Separately, the same data were catalogued under a study of T cells of mothers and their children.

Material: blood. All receptors come from a boy younger than 18 in good health. CDR3s include the opening cysteine and the closing phenylalanine or tryptophan.

V gene: TRBV7-2
J gene: TRBJ1-4
CDR3 protein: CASSLTPNEKLFF

V gene: TRBV14
J gene: NA
CDR3 protein: CASSQDRGLSSYNEQFF

V gene: TRBV29-1
J gene: TRBJ2-1
CDR3 protein: CSVRKGTYNEQFF

V gene: TRBV13
J gene: TRBJ1-4
CDR3 protein: CASSLTGQPNEKLFF

V gene: TRBV24-1
J gene: TRBJ2-2
CDR3 protein: CATSDSAGQGRGELFF

V gene: TRBV6-5
J gene: TRBJ2-6
CDR3 protein: CASSPNIGANVLTF

V gene: TRBV20-1
J gene: TRBJ2-4
CDR3 protein: CSANRPEGGIENIQYF

V gene: TRBV29-1
J gene: TRBJ1-2
CDR3 protein: CSVDDFAVNGYTF

V gene: TRBV3-1
J gene: TRBJ1-5
CDR3 protein: CASSLRTGGPGNQPQHF

V gene: TRBV3-1
J gene: NA
CDR3 protein: CASSQVRDNYEQYF

V gene: TRBV7-2
J gene: TRBJ2-7
CDR3 protein: CASSYMGRSYEQYF

V gene: TRBV5-1
J gene: NA
CDR3 protein: CASSPRPTGTGDNEQFF

V gene: TRBV6-5
J gene: TRBJ1-4
CDR3 protein: CASSYSIDRVNEKLFF

V gene: TRBV29-1
J gene: TRBJ2-7
CDR3 protein: CSVEDRDSYEQYF

V gene: TRBV20-1
J gene: TRBJ2-1
CDR3 protein: CSARGWIQGSSYNEQFF

V gene: TRBV6-1
J gene: TRBJ1-2
CDR3 protein: CASSERGTYGYTF

V gene: TRBV6-5
J gene: TRBJ2-2
CDR3 protein: CASSFTRGGADTGELFF

V gene: TRBV2
J gene: TRBJ1-1
CDR3 protein: CASKGQGNLNTEAFF

V gene: TRBV20-1
J gene: TRBJ2-2
CDR3 protein: CSAPWGGFTGELFF

V gene: TRBV12-3/TRBV12-4
J gene: TRBJ1-2
CDR3 protein: CASSFGRVEGYTF

V gene: TRBV29-1
J gene: TRBJ2-1
CDR3 protein: CSAPRTGLYNEQFF

V gene: TRBV12-3/TRBV12-4
J gene: TRBJ2-3
CDR3 protein: CASSPYGEGATDTQYF

V gene: TRBV12-3/TRBV12-4
J gene: TRBJ1-2
CDR3 protein: CASSFHRGQGIYGYTF

V gene: TRBV11-3
J gene: TRBJ2-3
CDR3 protein: CASSRGWDTQYF

V gene: TRBV20-1
J gene: TRBJ2-1
CDR3 protein: CSARDRPSADNEQFF

V gene: TRBV6-1
J gene: TRBJ2-7
CDR3 protein: CASSGRLSGFGYEQYF

V gene: TRBV12-3/TRBV12-4
J gene: NA
CDR3 protein: CASSKGVNEQFF

V gene: TRBV10-3
J gene: TRBJ1-1
CDR3 protein: CAISESTQGRGNTEAFF

V gene: TRBV5-1
J gene: NA
CDR3 protein: CASIGSSEQFF

V gene: TRBV7-2
J gene: TRBJ1-5
CDR3 protein: CASSLRTGYSNQPQHF

V gene: TRBV4-2
J gene: TRBJ2-7
CDR3 protein: CASSQASLAGVNYEQYF

V gene: TRBV28
J gene: TRBJ2-5
CDR3 protein: CASSSDRRQETQYF

V gene: TRBV7-8
J gene: TRBJ1-2
CDR3 protein: CASSPLVLTLYGYTF

V gene: TRBV29-1
J gene: TRBJ2-5
CDR3 protein: CSVELAGGRQETQYF

V gene: TRBV7-2
J gene: TRBJ2-6
CDR3 protein: CASSPDRGATGANVLTF

V gene: TRBV20-1
J gene: TRBJ1-2
CDR3 protein: CSASFGRGGYTF

V gene: TRBV7-2
J gene: NA
CDR3 protein: CASSPQVGSRETQYF

V gene: TRBV29-1
J gene: TRBJ2-2
CDR3 protein: CSVEDRTGTSGNTGELFF

V gene: TRBV23-1
J gene: TRBJ2-4
CDR3 protein: CASSFEGQRRNIQYF

V gene: TRBV29-1
J gene: TRBJ2-5
CDR3 protein: CSVDGPIQGGETQYF

V gene: TRBV5-1
J gene: TRBJ2-5
CDR3 protein: CASSSLGGQETQYF

V gene: TRBV4-1
J gene: TRBJ2-1
CDR3 protein: CASSQVLSGGGQFF

V gene: TRBV25-1
J gene: NA
CDR3 protein: CASEAETQYF

V gene: TRBV2
J gene: TRBJ2-1
CDR3 protein: CASSESSGRRNEQFF

V gene: TRBV3-1
J gene: NA
CDR3 protein: CASSQASSGYEQFF

V gene: TRBV7-9
J gene: TRBJ2-7
CDR3 protein: CASSLAGGTGSHEQYF

V gene: TRBV7-9
J gene: TRBJ2-1
CDR3 protein: CASSSTKGDGSYNEQFF

V gene: TRBV9
J gene: TRBJ2-5
CDR3 protein: CASSGEVEPETQYF

V gene: TRBV10-3
J gene: TRBJ2-7
CDR3 protein: CAISEGPLTYEQYF

V gene: TRBV12-5
J gene: TRBJ2-1
CDR3 protein: CASAEGQGMYNEQFF

V gene: TRBV7-6
J gene: TRBJ2-1
CDR3 protein: CASSPPGRYDEQFF

V gene: TRBV28
J gene: TRBJ1-6
CDR3 protein: CASRPGQSANSPLHF

V gene: TRBV9
J gene: TRBJ2-3
CDR3 protein: CVSSVSLWGDTDTQYF

V gene: TRBV3-1
J gene: TRBJ2-2
CDR3 protein: CASSPRDRESGELFF

V gene: TRBV11-2
J gene: TRBJ2-5
CDR3 protein: CASRRLAGTETQYF

V gene: TRBV7-9
J gene: TRBJ2-5
CDR3 protein: CASSPFLLGGQETQYF

V gene: TRBV7-2
J gene: TRBJ2-2
CDR3 protein: CASSYPTGNTGELFF